The present entry profiles one T cell receptor beta chain with its context. What it recognizes is unknown. The entry originates in a study of T cells in Graves' hyperthyroidism and ophthalmopathy. Study observations and caveats: Ophthalmopathy, which appeared later, was predicted by the model a median around 6.5 months before onset.

With 4 bases clipped from V and 8 bases from J, the junction kept 6 bases outside the gene matches. Per the germline V gene, CDR1 is MNHEY and CDR2 is SMNVEV (reference sequence). The CDR3 is 15 residues long. Any patient presenting with uncontrolled infection, other autoimmune disease, pregnancy or lactation was left out. It was RNA transcripts that yielded the amplified TCR beta CDR3 regions. When the TCR CDR3 underwent first-round RT-PCR, the HTBI primer set was used. TCRdb called the multiplex PCR reads again in MiXCR, with one record for every CDR3 protein. The sample lists fewer than 550,000 distinct CDR3 sequences; around 24% were seen once.

Sequences were obtained from blood. The chain links TRBV27 to TRBJ1-6; TRBD1 matches 9 bases. The TCR comes from a woman in her 30s with Graves' ophthalmopathy. CDR3 sequence reads: CASSSGTGLDSPLHF. CDR3 nucleotides: TGTGCCAGCAGTTCCGGGACAGGGCTCGATTCACCCCTCCACTTT.